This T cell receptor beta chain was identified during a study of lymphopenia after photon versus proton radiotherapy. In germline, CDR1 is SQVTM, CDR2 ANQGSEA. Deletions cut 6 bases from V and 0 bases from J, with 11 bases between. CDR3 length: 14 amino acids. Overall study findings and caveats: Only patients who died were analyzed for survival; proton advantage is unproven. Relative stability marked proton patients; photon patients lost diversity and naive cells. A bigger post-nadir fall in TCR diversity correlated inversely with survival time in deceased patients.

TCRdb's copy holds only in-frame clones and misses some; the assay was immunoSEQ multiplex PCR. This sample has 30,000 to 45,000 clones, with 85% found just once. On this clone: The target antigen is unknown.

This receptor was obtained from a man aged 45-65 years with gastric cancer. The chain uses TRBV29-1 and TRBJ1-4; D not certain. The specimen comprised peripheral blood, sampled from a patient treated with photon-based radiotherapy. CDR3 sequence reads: CSVSWTATNEKLFF. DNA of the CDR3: TGCAGCGTGTCGTGGACTGCAACTAATGAAAAACTGTTTTTT.